This TCR beta chain was sequenced in a study of blood T cell repertoires in COVID-19. Overall study: PBMCs, B-cell-depleted T cells, or T cells provided the cDNA or gDNA that made up the material.

Participants spanned ages about 18 to 90 years and resided in about 25 US areas. Cohorts were assigned according to the clinical history that participants reported. How the authors handled the data: How many nucleated cells were present was estimated from reference gene primer amplification. Data came from immunoSEQ multiplex PCR; TCRdb stores just in-frame clones and leaves some out. V and J calls and clone size are those listed in that table; D and trimming were worked out from the DNA. The sample contains some 150,000 clones, over 80% of which appear only once. The CDR3 contains 15 residues. Germline V lookup: CDR1 MNHNY, CDR2 SVGAGI (reference sequence). V was trimmed by 2 bases and J by 1 base, leaving 11 bases between them.

The TCR comes from a woman aged 50 to 60 who had recovered from COVID-19. The sequenced sample consisted of PBMCs or T cells enriched from blood (not recorded which). The chain recombines TRBV6-6 with TRBJ2-5; unclear D gene. The CDR3 protein is CASSYPLSGQETQYF. DNA for the CDR3: TGTGCCAGCAGTTACCCCTTATCGGGCCAAGAGACCCAGTACTTC.